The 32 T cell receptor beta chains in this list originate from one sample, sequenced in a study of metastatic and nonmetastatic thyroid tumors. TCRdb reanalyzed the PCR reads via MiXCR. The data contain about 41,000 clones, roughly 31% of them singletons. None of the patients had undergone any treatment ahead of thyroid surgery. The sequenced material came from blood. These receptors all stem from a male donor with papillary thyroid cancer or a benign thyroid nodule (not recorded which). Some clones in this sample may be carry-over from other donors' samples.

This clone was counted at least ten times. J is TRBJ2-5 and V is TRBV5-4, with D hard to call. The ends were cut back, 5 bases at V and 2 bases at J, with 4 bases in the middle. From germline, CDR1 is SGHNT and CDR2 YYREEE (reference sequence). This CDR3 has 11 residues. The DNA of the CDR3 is TGTGCCAGCAGTCTTCAAGAGACCCAGTACTTC. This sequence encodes CASSLQETQYF.

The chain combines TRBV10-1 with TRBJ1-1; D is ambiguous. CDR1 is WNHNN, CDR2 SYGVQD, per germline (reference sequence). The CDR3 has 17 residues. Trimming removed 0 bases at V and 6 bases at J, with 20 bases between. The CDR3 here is CASSESPRALQVSEAFF. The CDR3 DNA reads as TGCGCCAGCAGTGAGTCTCCCAGAGCCCTCCAAGTATCTGAAGCTTTCTTT.

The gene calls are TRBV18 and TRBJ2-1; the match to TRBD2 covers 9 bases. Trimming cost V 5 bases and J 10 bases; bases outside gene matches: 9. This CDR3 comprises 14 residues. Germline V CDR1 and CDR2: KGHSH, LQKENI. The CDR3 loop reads CASSSRGLAGEQFF. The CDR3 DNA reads TGTGCCAGCTCATCCCGGGGACTAGCAGGGGAGCAGTTCTTC. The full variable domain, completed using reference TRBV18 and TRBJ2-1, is NAGVMQNPRHLVRRRGQEARLRCSPMKGHSHVYWYRQLPEEGLKFMVYLQKENIIDESGMPKERFSAEFPKEGPSILRIQQVVRGDSAAYFCASSSRGLAGEQFFGPGTRLTVL.

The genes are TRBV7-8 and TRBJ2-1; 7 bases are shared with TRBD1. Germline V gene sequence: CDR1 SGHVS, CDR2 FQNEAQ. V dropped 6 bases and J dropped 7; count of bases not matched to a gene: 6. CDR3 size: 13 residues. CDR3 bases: TGTGCCAGCAGAGACAGGGTTTTAAATGAGCAGTTCTTC. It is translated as CASRDRVLNEQFF.

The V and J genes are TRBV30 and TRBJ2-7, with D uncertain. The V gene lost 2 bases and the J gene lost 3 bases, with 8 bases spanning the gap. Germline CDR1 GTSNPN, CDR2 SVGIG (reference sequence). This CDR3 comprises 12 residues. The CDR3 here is CAWSSNRYEQYF. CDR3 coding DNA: TGTGCCTGGAGTAGTAACCGCTACGAGCAGTACTTC.

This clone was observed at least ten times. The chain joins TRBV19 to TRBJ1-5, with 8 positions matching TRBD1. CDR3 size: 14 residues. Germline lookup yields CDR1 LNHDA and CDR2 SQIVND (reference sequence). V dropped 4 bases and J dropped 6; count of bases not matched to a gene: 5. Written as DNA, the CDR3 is TGTGCCAGTAGTAGGACAGGGAACGGTCAGCCCCAGCATTTT. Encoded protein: CASSRTGNGQPQHF.

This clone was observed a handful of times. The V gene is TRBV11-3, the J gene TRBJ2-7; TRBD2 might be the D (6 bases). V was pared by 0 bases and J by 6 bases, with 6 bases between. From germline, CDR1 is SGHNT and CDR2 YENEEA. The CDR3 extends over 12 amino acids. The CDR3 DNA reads TGTGCCAGCAGCTTAGAGCGGGGCGAGCAGTACTTC. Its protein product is CASSLERGEQYF. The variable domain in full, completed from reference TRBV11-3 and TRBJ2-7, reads EAGVVQSPRYKIIEKKQPVAFWCNPISGHNTLYWYLQNLGQGPELLIRYENEEAVDDSQLPKDRFSAERLKGVDSTLKIQPAELGDSAVYLCASSLERGEQYFGPGTRLTVT.

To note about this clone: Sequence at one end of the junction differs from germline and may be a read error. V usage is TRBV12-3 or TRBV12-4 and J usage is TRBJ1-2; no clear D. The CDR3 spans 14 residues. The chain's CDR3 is CASSSGLFKYGYNF. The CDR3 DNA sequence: TGTGCCAGCAGTTCCGGGCTATTTAAATATGGCTACAACTTC.

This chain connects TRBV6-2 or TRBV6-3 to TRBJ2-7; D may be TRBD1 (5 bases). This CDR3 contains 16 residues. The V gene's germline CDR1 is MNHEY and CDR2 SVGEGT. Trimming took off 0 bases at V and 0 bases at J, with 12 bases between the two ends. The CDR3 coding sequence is TGTGCCAGCAGTTACTCGGCACAGGCGAGCTCCTACGAGCAGTACTTC. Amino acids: CASSYSAQASSYEQYF.

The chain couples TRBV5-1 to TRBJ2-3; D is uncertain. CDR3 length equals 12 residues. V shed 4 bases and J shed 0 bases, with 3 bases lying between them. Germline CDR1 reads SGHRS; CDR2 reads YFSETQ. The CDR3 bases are TGCGCCAGCAGCCTTAGCACAGATACGCAGTATTTT. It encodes CASSLSTDTQYF. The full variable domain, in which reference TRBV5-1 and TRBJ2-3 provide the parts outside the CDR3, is KAGVTQTPRYLIKTRGQQVTLSCSPISGHRSVSWYQQTPGQGLQFLFEYFSETQRNKGNFPGRFSGRQFSNSRSEMNVSTLELGDSALYLCASSLSTDTQYFGPGTRLTVL.

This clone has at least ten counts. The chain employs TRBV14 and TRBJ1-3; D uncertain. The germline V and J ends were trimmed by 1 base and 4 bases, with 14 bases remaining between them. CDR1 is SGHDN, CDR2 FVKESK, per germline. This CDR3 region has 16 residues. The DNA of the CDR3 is TGTGCCAGCAGCCAAGCTCCTTCTCCCTGGGGAAACACCATATATTTT. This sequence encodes CASSQAPSPWGNTIYF.

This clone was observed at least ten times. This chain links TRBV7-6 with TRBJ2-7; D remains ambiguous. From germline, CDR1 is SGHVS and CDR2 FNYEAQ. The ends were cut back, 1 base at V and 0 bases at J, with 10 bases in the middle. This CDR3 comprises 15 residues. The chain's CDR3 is CASSLEGLISYEQYF. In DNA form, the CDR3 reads TGTGCCAGCAGCTTAGAAGGTCTTATCTCCTACGAGCAGTACTTC.

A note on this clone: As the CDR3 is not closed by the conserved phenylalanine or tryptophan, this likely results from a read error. The DNA of the CDR3 is TGTGCCTGCCATACAGGGTCTGGGGCCAACGTCCTGACTCTC. Translated: CACHTGSGANVLTL. The V and J genes are TRBV12-3 or TRBV12-4 and TRBJ2-6; D may be TRBD1 (6 bases). V gave up 11 bases and J gave up 1 base, with 12 bases separating them. The CDR3 runs 14 residues.

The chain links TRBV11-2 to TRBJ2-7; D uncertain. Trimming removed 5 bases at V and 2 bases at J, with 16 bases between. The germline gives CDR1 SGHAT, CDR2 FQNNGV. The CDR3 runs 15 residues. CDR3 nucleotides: TGTGCCAGCAGCCAGCCGGTGACTGGAACCTACGAGCAGTACTTC. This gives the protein CASSQPVTGTYEQYF.

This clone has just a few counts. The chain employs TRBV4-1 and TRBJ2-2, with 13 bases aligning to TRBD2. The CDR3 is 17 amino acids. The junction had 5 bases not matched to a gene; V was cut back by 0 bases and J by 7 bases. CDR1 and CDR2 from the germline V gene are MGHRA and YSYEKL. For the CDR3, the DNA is TGCGCCAGCAGCCAAGATGGACTAGCGGGAGCTGGCGGGGAGCTGTTTTTT. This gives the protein CASSQDGLAGAGGELFF.

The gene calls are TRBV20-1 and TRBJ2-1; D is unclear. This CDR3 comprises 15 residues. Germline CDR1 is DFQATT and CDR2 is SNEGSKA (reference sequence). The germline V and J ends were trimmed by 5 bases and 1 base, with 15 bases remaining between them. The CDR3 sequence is CSAASRDISYNEQFF. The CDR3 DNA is TGCAGTGCTGCCTCCCGAGATATTTCCTACAATGAGCAGTTCTTC.

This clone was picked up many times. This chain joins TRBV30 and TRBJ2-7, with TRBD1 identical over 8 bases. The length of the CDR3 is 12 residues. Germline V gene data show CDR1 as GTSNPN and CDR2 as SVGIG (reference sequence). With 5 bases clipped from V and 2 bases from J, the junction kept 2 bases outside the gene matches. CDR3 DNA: TGTGCCTGGGGGACAGGAACCTACGAGCAGTACTTC. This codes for CAWGTGTYEQYF.

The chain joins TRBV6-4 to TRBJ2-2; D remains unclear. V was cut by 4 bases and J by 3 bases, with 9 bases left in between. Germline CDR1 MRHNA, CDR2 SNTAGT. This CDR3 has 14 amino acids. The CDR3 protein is CASSAQSDTGELFF. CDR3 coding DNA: TGTGCCAGCAGTGCACAGTCCGACACCGGGGAGCTGTTTTTT.

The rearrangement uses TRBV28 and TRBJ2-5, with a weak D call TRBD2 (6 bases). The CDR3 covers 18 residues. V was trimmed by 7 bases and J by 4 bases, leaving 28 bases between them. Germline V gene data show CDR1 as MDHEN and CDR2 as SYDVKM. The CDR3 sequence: CASTYLYGRDRSGETQYF. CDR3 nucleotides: TGTGCCAGCACCTACTTGTACGGGCGGGACCGAAGTGGAGAGACCCAGTACTTC.

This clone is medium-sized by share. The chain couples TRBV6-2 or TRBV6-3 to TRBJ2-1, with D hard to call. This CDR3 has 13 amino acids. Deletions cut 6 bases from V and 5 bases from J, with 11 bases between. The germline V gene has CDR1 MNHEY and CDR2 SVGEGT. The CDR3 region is CASSVDEHNEQFF. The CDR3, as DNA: TGTGCCAGCAGCGTAGATGAGCACAATGAGCAGTTCTTC.

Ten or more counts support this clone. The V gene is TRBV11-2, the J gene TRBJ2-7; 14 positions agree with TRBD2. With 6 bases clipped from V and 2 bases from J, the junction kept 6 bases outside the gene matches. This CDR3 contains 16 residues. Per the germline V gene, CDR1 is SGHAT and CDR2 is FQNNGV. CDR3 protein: CASRGLAGEYPYEQYF. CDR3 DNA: TGTGCCAGCAGGGGACTAGCGGGGGAGTATCCCTACGAGCAGTACTTC.

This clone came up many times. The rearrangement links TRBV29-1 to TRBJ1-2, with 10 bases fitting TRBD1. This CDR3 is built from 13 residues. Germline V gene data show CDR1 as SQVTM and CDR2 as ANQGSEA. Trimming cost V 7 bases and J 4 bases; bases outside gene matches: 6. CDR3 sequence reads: CSGDGQGGYGYTF. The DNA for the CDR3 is TGCAGCGGCGACGGACAGGGGGGCTATGGCTACACCTTC.

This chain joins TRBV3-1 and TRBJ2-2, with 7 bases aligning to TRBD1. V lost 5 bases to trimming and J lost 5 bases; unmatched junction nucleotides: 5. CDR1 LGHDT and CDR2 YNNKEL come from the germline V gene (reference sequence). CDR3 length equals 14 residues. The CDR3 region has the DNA TGTGCCAGCAGCAGTACACAGGGGACCGGGGAGCTGTTTTTT. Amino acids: CASSSTQGTGELFF. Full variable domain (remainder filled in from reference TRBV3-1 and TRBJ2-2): DTAVSQTPKYLVTQMGNDKSIKCEQNLGHDTMYWYKQDSKKFLKIMFSYNNKELIINETVPNRFSPKSPDKAHLNLHINSLELGDSAVYFCASSSTQGTGELFFGEGSRLTVL.

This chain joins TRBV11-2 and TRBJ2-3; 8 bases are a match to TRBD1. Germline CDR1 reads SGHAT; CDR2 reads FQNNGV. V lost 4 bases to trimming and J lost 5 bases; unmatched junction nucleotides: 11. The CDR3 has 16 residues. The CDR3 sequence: CASSSRGQGGIDTQYF. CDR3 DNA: TGTGCCAGCAGCTCCCGCGGACAGGGCGGTATAGATACGCAGTATTTT.

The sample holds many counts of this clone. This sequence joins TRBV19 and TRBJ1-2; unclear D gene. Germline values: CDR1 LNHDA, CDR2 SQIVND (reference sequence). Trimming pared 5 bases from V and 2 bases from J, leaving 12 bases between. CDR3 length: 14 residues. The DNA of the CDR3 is TGTGCCAGTAGTTCCCCCCCGGAGAACTATGGCTACACCTTC. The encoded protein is CASSSPPENYGYTF.

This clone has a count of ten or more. The CDR3 nucleotides read TGTGCCAGCAGTCGGCAGGGGAGTGGGGCAACTAATGAAAAACTGTTTTTT. Its protein is CASSRQGSGATNEKLFF. The V gene is TRBV6-1, the J gene TRBJ1-4; a weak D match, TRBD1 (6 bases). This CDR3 is built from 17 residues. Deletions cut 5 bases from V and 0 bases from J, with 16 bases between. Germline V gene sequence: CDR1 MNHNS, CDR2 SASEGT.

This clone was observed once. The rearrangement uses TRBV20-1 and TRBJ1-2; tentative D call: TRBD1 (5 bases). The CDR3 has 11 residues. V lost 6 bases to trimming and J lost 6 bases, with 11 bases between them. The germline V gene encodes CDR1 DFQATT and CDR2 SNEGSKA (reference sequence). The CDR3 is CSASGSHGYTF. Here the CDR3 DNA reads TGCAGTGCCTCAGGGTCCCATGGCTACACCTTC.

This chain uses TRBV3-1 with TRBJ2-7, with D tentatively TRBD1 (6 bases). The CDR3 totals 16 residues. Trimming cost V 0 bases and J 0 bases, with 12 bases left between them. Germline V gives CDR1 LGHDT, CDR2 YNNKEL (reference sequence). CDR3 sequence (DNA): TGTGCCAGCAGCCAAGACAGGGGCCCAAGCTCCTACGAGCAGTACTTC. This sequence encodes CASSQDRGPSSYEQYF.

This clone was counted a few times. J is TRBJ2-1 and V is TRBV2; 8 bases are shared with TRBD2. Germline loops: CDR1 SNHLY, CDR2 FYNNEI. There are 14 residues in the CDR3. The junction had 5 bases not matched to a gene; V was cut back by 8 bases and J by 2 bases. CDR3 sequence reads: CASSGLGAYNEQFF. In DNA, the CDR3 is TGTGCCAGCTCGGGACTAGGAGCCTACAATGAGCAGTTCTTC.

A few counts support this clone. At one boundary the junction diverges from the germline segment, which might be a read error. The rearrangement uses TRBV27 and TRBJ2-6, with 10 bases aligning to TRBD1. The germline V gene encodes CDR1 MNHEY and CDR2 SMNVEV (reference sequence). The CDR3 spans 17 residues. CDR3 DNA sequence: TGTGCCAGCAGACCCGGACAGGGGGTCTCTGGGTCCAACGTCCTGACTTTC. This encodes CASRPGQGVSGSNVLTF.

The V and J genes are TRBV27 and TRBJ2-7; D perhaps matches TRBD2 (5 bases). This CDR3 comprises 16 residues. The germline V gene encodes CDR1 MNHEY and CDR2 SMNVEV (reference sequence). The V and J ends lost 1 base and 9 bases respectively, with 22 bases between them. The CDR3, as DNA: TGTGCCAGCAGTTTATACAAGGACTCAATTTTTGACTCGCAGTACTTC. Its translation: CASSLYKDSIFDSQYF.

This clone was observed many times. The CDR3 region is CAIRISGEGNEQFF. CDR3 in DNA: TGTGCCATCAGGATTTCAGGGGAGGGCAATGAGCAGTTCTTC. The V and J genes are TRBV10-3 and TRBJ2-1; maybe TRBD2 (7 bases). The germline gives CDR1 ENHRY, CDR2 SYGVKD. Trimming cost V 6 bases and J 6 bases, with 15 bases left between them. This CDR3 region has 14 residues.